This TCR beta chain was sequenced for a study of T cell repertoires in aging, cancer and after chemotherapy. Multiplex touch-down PCR with TRB-A/B primers amplified rearranged V-D-J TRB sequences. TCRdb re-derived calls from the multiplex PCR reads in MiXCR, one entry per CDR3 protein. The sample gives 8,000 to 10,000 distinct CDR3 sequences, around a quarter of which show up once; approximately 2.4% is in the top ten. Points from the study as a whole: Immunological memory after chemotherapy cannot be judged from the repertoire data.

Amplification of TCR beta used genomic DNA extracted from peripheral blood. Per the germline V gene, CDR1 is MGHDK and CDR2 is SYGVNS. Between the trimmed V and J ends, which lost 6 bases and 6 bases, there was a span of 14 bases. This CDR3 contains 14 residues. A remark on this clonotype: Its target is unknown.

The sample consisted of blood. The chain employs TRBV25-1 and TRBJ1-4; no clear D. The receptor was derived from a human donor in good health. The CDR3 protein is CASSASAVYEKLFF. The CDR3 DNA follows: TGTGCCAGCAGCGCCTCGGCAGTTTATGAAAAACTGTTTTTT.